The 8 T cell receptor beta chains below were found in one sample sequenced in a study of shared T cell receptors in the human thymus. Sequencing was performed with immunoSEQ multiplex PCR; in TCRdb, only in-frame clones are kept and a portion is missing. The table records roughly 710,000 clones, approximately 85% of them present only once. The data were also submitted as part of a second study, on human thymus T cells.

The sequenced material came from thymocytes. These receptors originate from a girl under three years old with a congenital heart defect.

This clone was found once. The junction departs from germline at one end; a sequencing error may be responsible. The sample contains more than one DNA sequence encoding this CDR3. The V call is TRBV28, the J call TRBJ1-6, with TRBD1 matching 8 bases. The CDR3 length is 21 residues. The germline gives CDR1 MDHEN, CDR2 SYDVKM. CDR3 sequence: CASSSGLPGGGQSSYNSPLHF. DNA of the CDR3: TGTGCCAGCAGTTCCGGACTTCCAGGGGGCGGACAGAGCTCCTATAATTCCCCCCTCCACTTT.

This chain connects TRBV19 to TRBJ2-5, with 7 bases fitting TRBD1. The J call may be faulty, since TRBJ2-7 better matches the DNA end. Germline assignment: CDR1 LNHDA and CDR2 SQIVND (reference sequence). The CDR3 length is 14 residues. The CDR3 is CASSVPGQHYEQYF. CDR3 sequence (DNA): TGTGCCAGTAGCGTGCCGGGACAGCACTACGAGCAGTACTTC.

This sequence joins TRBV11-2 and TRBJ2-1, with TRBD1 matching 9 bases. Germline CDR1 SGHAT, CDR2 FQNNGV. The CDR3 runs to 15 residues. Trimming removed 3 bases from V and 9 bases from J; junction bases left unmatched: 9. The CDR3 sequence is CASSFRGQGKIEQFF. The CDR3 bases are TGTGCCAGCAGCTTCCGGGGACAGGGTAAGATTGAGCAGTTCTTC.

This sequence joins TRBV9 and TRBJ1-6, with unresolved D. The CDR3 spans 12 residues. Trimming took 3 bases from V and 14 from J, leaving 12 bases between them. Per the germline V gene, CDR1 is SGDLS and CDR2 is YYNGEE. CDR3 region: CASSEPGVALHF. The CDR3 coding sequence is TGTGCCAGCAGCGAACCCGGGGTCGCCCTCCACTTT.

The rearrangement joins TRBV9 to TRBJ2-2; D may be TRBD1 (6 bases). CDR1 and CDR2 (germline): SGDLS, YYNGEE. The length of the CDR3 is 16 residues. Trimming took off 1 base at V and 4 bases at J, with 14 bases between the two ends. Here the CDR3 reads CASSVRAGDTTGELFF. The DNA of the CDR3 is TGTGCCAGCAGCGTAAGGGCAGGGGACACCACCGGGGAGCTGTTTTTT.

This chain uses TRBV5-4 with TRBJ2-5, with 7 positions matching TRBD2. CDR1 is SGHNT and CDR2 is YYREEE in the germline V gene (reference sequence). CDR3 length: 15 amino acids. J lost 3 bases, V lost 1 base, and 6 bases had no gene match. The CDR3 DNA reads as TGTGCCAGCAGCTTGTGCGGGGGAGAAGAAGAGACCCAGTACTTC. This sequence encodes CASSLCGGEEETQYF.

The genes are TRBV27 and TRBJ2-5, with D possibly TRBD1 on 6 matching bases. Germline V gene lookup returns CDR1 MNHEY and CDR2 SMNVEV (reference sequence). The CDR3 consists of 16 residues. With 5 bases removed from V and 0 bases from J, the gap between germline ends came to 16 bases. The CDR3 region is CASSDSGTPYQETQYF. The CDR3 nucleotides are TGTGCCAGCAGTGATTCCGGGACACCATACCAAGAGACCCAGTACTTC.

CDR3 sequence: CASSARQGRLYEQYF. The DNA for the CDR3 is TGTGCCAGCAGCGCGCGACAGGGACGGCTGTACGAGCAGTACTTC. The rearrangement joins TRBV5-4 to TRBJ2-7; 7 nucleotides align to TRBD1. V gave up 4 bases and J gave up 4 bases; unmatched junction bases: 11. Germline CDR1 reads SGHNT; CDR2 reads YYREEE (reference sequence). The CDR3 has 15 residues.